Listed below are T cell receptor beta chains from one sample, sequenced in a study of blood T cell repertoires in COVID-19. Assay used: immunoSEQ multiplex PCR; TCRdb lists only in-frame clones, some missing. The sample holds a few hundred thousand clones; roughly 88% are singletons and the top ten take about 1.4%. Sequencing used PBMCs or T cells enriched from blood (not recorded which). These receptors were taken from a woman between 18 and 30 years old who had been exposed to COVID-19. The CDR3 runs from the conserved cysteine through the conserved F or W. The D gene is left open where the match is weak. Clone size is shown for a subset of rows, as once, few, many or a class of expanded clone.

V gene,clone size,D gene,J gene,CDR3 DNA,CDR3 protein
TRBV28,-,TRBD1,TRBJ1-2,TGTGCCAGCAGTCGGACAGGTGGAAACTATGGCTACACCTTC,CASSRTGGNYGYTF
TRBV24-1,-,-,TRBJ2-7,TGTGCCACCAGTTCCATGGCAGGGGGGTCCTACGAGCAGTACTTC,CATSSMAGGSYEQYF
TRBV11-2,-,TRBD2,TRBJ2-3,TGTGCCAGCAGCTTACGACTAGCCCCAGATACGCAGTATTTT,CASSLRLAPDTQYF
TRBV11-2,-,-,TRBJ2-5,TGTGCCAGCAGCTTAGGTCGGGGTCTGGAGACCCAGTACTTC,CASSLGRGLETQYF
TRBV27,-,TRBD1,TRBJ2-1,TGTGCCAGCAGTTTCCAGGGGGCGAACAATGAGCAGTTCTTC,CASSFQGANNEQFF
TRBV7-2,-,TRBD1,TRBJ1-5,TGTGCCAGCAGCTCGGACAGGGCGGGTCAGCCCCAGCATTTT,CASSSDRAGQPQHF
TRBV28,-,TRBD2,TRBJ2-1,TGTGCCAGCAGGGCAGGGACTCGGGGGGGCGATGAGCAGTTCTTC,CASRAGTRGGDEQFF
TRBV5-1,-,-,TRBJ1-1,TGCGCCAGCAGCTTGGCAGGCAGGGGACTAACTGAAGCTTTCTTT,CASSLAGRGLTEAFF
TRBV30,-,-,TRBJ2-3,TGTGCCTGGAGTGTTGAGGCGGGTAGTGCAGATACGCAGTATTTT,CAWSVEAGSADTQYF
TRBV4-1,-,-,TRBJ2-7,TGCGCCAGCAGCCAAGATATCAGGGACGAGCAGTACTTC,CASSQDIRDEQYF
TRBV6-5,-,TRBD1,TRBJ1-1,TGTGCCAGCAGCGCCCGACAGGGGGAAGCTTTCTTT,CASSARQGEAFF
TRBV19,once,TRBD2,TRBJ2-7,TGTGCCAGTAGTCCGGGGACTAGCGGGTCCTACGAGCAGTACTTC,CASSPGTSGSYEQYF
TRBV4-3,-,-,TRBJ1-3,TGCGCCAGCAGCCAAGCCACAGGGTCTGGAAACACCATATATTTT,CASSQATGSGNTIYF
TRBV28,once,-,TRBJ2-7,TGTGCCAGCAGTGTTCTACCCTACGAGCAGTACTTC,CASSVLPYEQYF
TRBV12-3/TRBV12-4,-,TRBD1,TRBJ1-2,TGTGCCAGCAGATCAGGGGGCTATGGCTACACCTTC,CASRSGGYGYTF
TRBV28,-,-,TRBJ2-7,TGTGCCAGCAGTCCATATGACCCCAGGGTCGAGCAGTACTTC,CASSPYDPRVEQYF
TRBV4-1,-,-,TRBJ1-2,TGCGCCAGCGATGATGGAGCCTCCAACTATGGCTACACCTTC,CASDDGASNYGYTF
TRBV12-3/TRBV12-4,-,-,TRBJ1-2,TGTGCCAGCAGATATGGGGGGAACTATGGCTACACCTTC,CASRYGGNYGYTF
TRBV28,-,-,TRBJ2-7,TGTGCCAGCAGGATTAGCGGCTCCTACGAGCAGTACTTC,CASRISGSYEQYF
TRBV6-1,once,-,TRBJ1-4,TGTGCCAGCAGTGAAGCAGGAGTCCGGACTAATGAAAAACTGTTTTTT,CASSEAGVRTNEKLFF
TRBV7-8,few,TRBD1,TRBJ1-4,TGTGCCAGCAGCCCTAGTACCGGGACAGCTAATGAAAAACTGTTTTTT,CASSPSTGTANEKLFF
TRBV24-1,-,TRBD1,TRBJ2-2,TGTGCCACCAGCGACCGGGACAGGTCATCCGGGGAGCTGTTTTTT,CATSDRDRSSGELFF
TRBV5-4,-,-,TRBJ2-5,TGTGCCAGCAGCGGAGTCGGAGAGACCCAGTACTTC,CASSGVGETQYF
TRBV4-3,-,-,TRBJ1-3,TGCGCCAGCAGCCAAGACCCCTCAGTCGGAAACACCATATATTTT,CASSQDPSVGNTIYF
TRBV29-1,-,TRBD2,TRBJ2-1,TGCAGCGTGGGAAGGACTAGCGGGGAGGGGTACAATGAGCAGTTCTTC,CSVGRTSGEGYNEQFF
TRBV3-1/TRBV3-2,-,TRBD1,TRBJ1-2,TGTGCCAGCAGCCAAGGAGACAGGGGAAGCTATGGCTACACCTTC,CASSQGDRGSYGYTF
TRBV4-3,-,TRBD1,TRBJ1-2,TGCGCCAGCAGCCAGACGACAGGGAACTATGGCTACACCTTC,CASSQTTGNYGYTF
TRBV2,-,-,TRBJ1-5,TGTGCCAGCAGTGAGTCCCTATCTAATCAGCCCCAGCATTTT,CASSESLSNQPQHF
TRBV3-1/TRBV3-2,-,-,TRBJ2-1,TGTGCCAGCAGCCAAGCGACTGGCCTAGCGCTCTGGAATGAGCAGTTCTTC,CASSQATGLALWNEQFF
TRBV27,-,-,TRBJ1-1,TGTGCCAGCAGTTTTAGTAAGGGGGCTGAAGCTTTCTTT,CASSFSKGAEAFF
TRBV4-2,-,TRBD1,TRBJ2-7,TGTGCCAGCAGCCACAGAACAGGGGATTACGAGCAGTACTTC,CASSHRTGDYEQYF
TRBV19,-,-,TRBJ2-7,TGTGCCAGTAGCCTAGATGCCGGCGGGAACTACGAGCAGTACTTC,CASSLDAGGNYEQYF
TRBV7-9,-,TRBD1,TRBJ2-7,TGTGCCAGCAGCTCTCATCAGGGGGCTCTCGAGCAGTACTTC,CASSSHQGALEQYF
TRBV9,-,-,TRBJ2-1,TGTGCCAGCAGCGCCCAGGGGCGTTACAATGAGCAGTTCTTC,CASSAQGRYNEQFF
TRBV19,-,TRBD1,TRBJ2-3,TGTGCCAGCAGACAGGGGTCCCGCACAGATACGCAGTATTTT,CASRQGSRTDTQYF
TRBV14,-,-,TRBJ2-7,TGTGCCAGCAGCCTTCAACAGGGCGACGAGCAGTACTTC,CASSLQQGDEQYF
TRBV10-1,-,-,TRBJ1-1,TGCGCCAGCAGTGGAGACACTGAAGCTTTCTTT,CASSGDTEAFF
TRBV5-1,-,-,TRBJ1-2,TGCGCCAGCAGCTTCGGAGGTAACTATGGCTACACCTTC,CASSFGGNYGYTF
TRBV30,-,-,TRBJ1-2,TGTGCCTGGACCCGCCCCCGGGTGATCGCTAACTATGGCTACACCTTC,CAWTRPRVIANYGYTF
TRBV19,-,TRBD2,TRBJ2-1,TGTGCCAGTAGTATGCTAGCGGCCGCCTACAATGAGCAGTTCTTC,CASSMLAAAYNEQFF
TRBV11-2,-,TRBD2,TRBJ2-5,TGTGCCAGCAGCACCCGACTAGCGGGTCAGGAGACCCAGTACTTC,CASSTRLAGQETQYF
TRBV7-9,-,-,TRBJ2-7,TGTGCCAGCAGCTCCATTAGCTACGAGCAGTACTTC,CASSSISYEQYF
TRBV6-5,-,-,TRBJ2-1,TGTGCCAGCATGATATTGGCGGGGACGACAGTTGAGCAGTTCTTC,CASMILAGTTVEQFF
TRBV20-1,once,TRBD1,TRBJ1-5,TGCAGTGCTAGTTCCCCCCCGCCCGGGACAGGGGGGGAGTATAGCAATCAGCCCCAGCATTTT,CSASSPPPGTGGEYSNQPQHF
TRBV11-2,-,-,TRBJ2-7,TGTGCCAGCAGCTTACCCGGGGACTACGAGCAGTACTTC,CASSLPGDYEQYF
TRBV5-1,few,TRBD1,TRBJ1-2,TGCGCCAGCAGTTCCGGGACAGCAAACTATGGCTACACCTTC,CASSSGTANYGYTF
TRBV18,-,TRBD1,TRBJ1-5,TGTGCCAGCTCACTTGACAGGGGGCCAAATCAGCCCCAGCATTTT,CASSLDRGPNQPQHF
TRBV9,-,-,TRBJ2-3,TGTGCCAGCAGCGTAGACAGAAATACAGATACGCAGTATTTT,CASSVDRNTDTQYF
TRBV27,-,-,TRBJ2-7,TGTGCCAGCAGTTTAGCGTCCTACGAGCAGTACTTC,CASSLASYEQYF
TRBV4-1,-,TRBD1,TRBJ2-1,TGCGCCAGCAGCCAGGGACAGATTTACAATGAGCAGTTCTTC,CASSQGQIYNEQFF
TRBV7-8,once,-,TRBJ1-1,TGTGCCAGCAGCTTAGCGCCAGTGAACACTGAAGCTTTCTTT,CASSLAPVNTEAFF
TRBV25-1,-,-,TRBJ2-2,TGTGCCAGCAGTGATGTGACTCGCGGTGACACCGGGGAGCTGTTTTTT,CASSDVTRGDTGELFF
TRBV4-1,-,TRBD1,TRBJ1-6,TGCGCCAGCAGCCCGCGACAGGGTGGCTCACCCCTCCACTTT,CASSPRQGGSPLHF
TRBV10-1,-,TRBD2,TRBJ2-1,TGCGCCAGCAGTGAGTCGCCGGGAGGGGGTAATGAGCAGTTCTTC,CASSESPGGGNEQFF
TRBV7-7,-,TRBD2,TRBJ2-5,TGTGCTAGCAGCTTAGTGGGCAGCGGGGGTTGGGAGACCCAGTACTTC,CASSLVGSGGWETQYF
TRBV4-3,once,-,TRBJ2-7,TGCGCCAGCAGCCAAGGGTCGGGGGACGAGCAGTACTTC,CASSQGSGDEQYF
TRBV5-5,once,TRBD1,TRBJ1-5,TGTGCCAGCCAAGGGGGCGGCGGGTTTGTTCAGCCCCAGCATTTT,CASQGGGGFVQPQHF
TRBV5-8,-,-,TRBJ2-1,TGTGCCAGCAGCTTGGGGCCCCAGTCCCACAATGAGCAGTTCTTC,CASSLGPQSHNEQFF
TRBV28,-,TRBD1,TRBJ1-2,TGTGCCAGCAGTTCGAACAGGGGGCTCGGCTATGGCTACACCTTC,CASSSNRGLGYGYTF
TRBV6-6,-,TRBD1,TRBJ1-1,TGTGCCAGCAGTTACCGGGACAGGTCCGAAGCTTTCTTT,CASSYRDRSEAFF